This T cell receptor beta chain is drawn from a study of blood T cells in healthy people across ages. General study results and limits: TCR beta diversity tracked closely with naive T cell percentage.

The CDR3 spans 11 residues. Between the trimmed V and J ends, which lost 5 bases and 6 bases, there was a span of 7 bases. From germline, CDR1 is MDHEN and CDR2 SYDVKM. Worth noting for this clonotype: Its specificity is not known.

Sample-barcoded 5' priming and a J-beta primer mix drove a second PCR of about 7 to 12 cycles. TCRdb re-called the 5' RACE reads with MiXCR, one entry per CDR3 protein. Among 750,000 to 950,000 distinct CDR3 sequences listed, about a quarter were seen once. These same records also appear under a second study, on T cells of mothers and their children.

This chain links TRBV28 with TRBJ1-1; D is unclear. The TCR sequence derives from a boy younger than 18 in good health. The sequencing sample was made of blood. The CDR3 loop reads CASSIQAEAFF. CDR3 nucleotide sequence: TGTGCCAGCAGTATCCAGGCTGAAGCTTTCTTT.